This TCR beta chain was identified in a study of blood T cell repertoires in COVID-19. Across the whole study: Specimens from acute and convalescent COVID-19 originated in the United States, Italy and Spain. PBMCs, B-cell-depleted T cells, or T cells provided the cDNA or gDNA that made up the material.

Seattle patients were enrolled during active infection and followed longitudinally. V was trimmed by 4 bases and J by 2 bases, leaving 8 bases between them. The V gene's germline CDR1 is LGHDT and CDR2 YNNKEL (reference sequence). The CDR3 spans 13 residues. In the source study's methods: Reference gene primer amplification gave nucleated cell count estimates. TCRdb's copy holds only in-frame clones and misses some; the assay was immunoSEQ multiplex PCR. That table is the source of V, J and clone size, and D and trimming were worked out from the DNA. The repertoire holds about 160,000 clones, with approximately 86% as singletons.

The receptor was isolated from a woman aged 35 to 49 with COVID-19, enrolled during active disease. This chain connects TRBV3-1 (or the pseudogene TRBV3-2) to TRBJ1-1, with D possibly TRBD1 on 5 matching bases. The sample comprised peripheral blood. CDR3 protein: CASSPQVNTEAFF. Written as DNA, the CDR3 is TGTGCCAGCAGCCCACAGGTTAACACTGAAGCTTTCTTT.